The present entry profiles one TCR beta chain with its context. Its antigen is not known. The entry originates in a study of T cell responses to AZD1222 COVID-19 vaccine. Profiling relied on immunoSEQ multiplex PCR, and the TCRdb table lists in-frame clones only, not all of them. Among about 120,000 clones, around 91% were seen once, and the ten largest hold more than 2.5%. Overall study findings and caveats: Clonal diversity may have been underestimated in mostly white British donors. Baseline seropositivity occurred in only 5 to 7 AZD1222 recipients. Every sample of the repertoires postdated the peak T cell response. Along spike, vaccine-associated CD4 TCRs were found throughout, with dominance at 160-218 and 743-854.

CDR1 MNHEY and CDR2 SMNVEV come from the germline V gene (reference sequence). The V end was cut by 6 bases, the J end by 0 bases, with 15 bases between. The CDR3 runs to 15 residues. This clonotype was obtained from an adult in good health. The specimen was peripheral blood, collected on day 0 of AZD1222 vaccination. This sequence joins TRBV27 and TRBJ2-7; perhaps TRBD2 as D (5 bases). The CDR3 here is CASSRNSGPSYEQYF. The CDR3 DNA reads TGTGCCAGCAGCCGGAACAGCGGACCCTCCTACGAGCAGTACTTC.